The clone carrying this T cell receptor beta chain was counted between two and nine times. The target antigen is unknown. The data derive from a study of cytomegalovirus exposure and HLA in healthy donors. PCR amplification relied on 60 Vbeta primers (plus 13 Jbeta primers). Clones were read by immunoSEQ multiplex PCR, and TCRdb kept only the in-frame ones, dropping some. The sample holds roughly 250,000 clones, almost 85% seen once. The study's findings and limits: Sequencing likely generated an artifact that appeared as a cluster of highly shared sequence variants.

The V and J ends lost 0 bases and 5 bases, in that order; junction bases with no gene match: 2. Germline assignment: CDR1 SGHAT and CDR2 FQNNGV. The CDR3 totals 14 residues. What was sequenced was PBMCs. The V call is TRBV11-2, the J call TRBJ2-5; 8 bases line up with TRBD2. This TCR came from a woman aged 40 to 50 in good health and CMV-seropositive. CDR3 coding DNA: TGTGCCAGCAGCTTAGAAAGCGGGAGTGAGACCCAGTACTTC. Amino acids: CASSLESGSETQYF.